Included here is one T cell receptor beta chain sequence, with context. Its antigen is currently unknown. V was trimmed by 4 bases and J by 4 bases, leaving 11 bases between them. This CDR3 is 12 amino acids long. The V gene's germline CDR1 is SQVTM and CDR2 ANQGSEA. The sample originates from a study of T cell responses to AZD1222 COVID-19 vaccine. General study results and limits: Sampled repertoires all dated from after the peak T cell response. Recipients of two AZD1222 doses showed rising Spike-specific TCR breadth and depth.

The protocol was immunoSEQ multiplex PCR, while the TCRdb copy is restricted to in-frame clones and leaves out a portion. The sample shows some 85,000 clones, about 85% of them seen only once. The TCR was taken from an adult in good health. The material was peripheral blood, obtained on day 0 of AZD1222 vaccination. This rearrangement joins TRBV29-1 to TRBJ2-7; TRBD2 is a possible D gene (6 bases). The CDR3 DNA reads as TGCAGCGTTGCCCTTGCGGGATACGAGCAGTACTTC. Translated: CSVALAGYEQYF.